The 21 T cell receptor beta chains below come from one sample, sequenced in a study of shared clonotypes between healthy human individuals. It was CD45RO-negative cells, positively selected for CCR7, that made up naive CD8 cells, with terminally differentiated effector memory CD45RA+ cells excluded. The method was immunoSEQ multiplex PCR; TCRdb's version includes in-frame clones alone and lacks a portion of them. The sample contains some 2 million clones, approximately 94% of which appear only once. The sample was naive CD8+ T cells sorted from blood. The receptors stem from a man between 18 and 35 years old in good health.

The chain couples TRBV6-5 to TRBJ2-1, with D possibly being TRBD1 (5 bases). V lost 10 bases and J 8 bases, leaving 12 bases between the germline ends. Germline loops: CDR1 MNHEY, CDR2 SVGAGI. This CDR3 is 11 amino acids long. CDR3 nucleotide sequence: TGTGCCACCGGAAAGGGGTATGAGCAGTTCTTC. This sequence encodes CATGKGYEQFF.

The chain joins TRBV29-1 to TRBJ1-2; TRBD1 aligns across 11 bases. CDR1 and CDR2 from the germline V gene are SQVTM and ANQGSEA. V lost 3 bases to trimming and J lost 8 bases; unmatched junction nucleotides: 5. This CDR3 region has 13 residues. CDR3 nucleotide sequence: TGCAGCGTTGAGGGGACAGGGGGAGAGGGCTACACCTTC. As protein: CSVEGTGGEGYTF. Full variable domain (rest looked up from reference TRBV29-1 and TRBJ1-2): SAVISQKPSRDICQRGTSLTIQCQVDSQVTMMFWYRQQPGQSLTLIATANQGSEATYESGFVIDKFPISRPNLTFSTLTVSNMSPEDSSIYLCSVEGTGGEGYTFGSGTRLTVV.

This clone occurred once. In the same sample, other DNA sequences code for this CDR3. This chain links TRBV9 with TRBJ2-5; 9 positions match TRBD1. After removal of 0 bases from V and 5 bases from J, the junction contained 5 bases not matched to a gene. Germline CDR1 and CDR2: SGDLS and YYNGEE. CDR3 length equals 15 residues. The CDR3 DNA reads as TGTGCCAGCAGCGTAGAGGACAGGGGACAGGAGACCCAGTACTTC. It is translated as CASSVEDRGQETQYF.

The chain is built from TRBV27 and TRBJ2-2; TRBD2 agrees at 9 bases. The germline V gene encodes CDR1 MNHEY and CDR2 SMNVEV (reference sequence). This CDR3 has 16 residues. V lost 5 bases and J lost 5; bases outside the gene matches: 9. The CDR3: CASSPHSGSGTGELFF. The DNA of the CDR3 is TGTGCCAGCAGTCCTCATAGCGGGAGCGGTACCGGGGAGCTGTTTTTT.

In nucleotides, the CDR3 is TGTGCCAGTAGCCGACCGGGGCCCAGGGGCAATGAGCAGTTCTTC. Its translation: CASSRPGPRGNEQFF. This chain links TRBV19 with TRBJ2-1, with D perhaps matching TRBD1 (6 bases). This CDR3 has 15 residues. V was pared by 6 bases and J by 6 bases, with 18 bases between. The germline gives CDR1 LNHDA, CDR2 SQIVND (reference sequence).

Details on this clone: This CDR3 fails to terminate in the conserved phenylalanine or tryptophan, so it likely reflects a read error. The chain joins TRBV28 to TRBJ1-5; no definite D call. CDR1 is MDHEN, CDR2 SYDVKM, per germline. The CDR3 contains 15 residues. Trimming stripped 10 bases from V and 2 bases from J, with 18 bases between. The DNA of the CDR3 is TGTGCCACCATGCGGGAATTAAGTGGCAATCAGCCCCAGCATCTT. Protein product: CATMRELSGNQPQHL.

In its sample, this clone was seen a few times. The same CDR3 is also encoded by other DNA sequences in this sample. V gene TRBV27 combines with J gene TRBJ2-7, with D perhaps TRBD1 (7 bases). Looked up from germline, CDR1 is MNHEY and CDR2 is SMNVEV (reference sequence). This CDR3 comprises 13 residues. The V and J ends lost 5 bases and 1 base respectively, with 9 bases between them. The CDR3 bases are TGTGCCAGCAGTCAGGGGGGTTCCTACGAGCAGTACTTC. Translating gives CASSQGGSYEQYF.

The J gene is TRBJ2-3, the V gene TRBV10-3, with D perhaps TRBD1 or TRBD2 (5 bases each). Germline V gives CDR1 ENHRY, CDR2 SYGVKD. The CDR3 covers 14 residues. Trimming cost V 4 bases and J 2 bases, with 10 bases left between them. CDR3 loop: CAISVGDATDTQYF. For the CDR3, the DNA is TGTGCCATCAGTGTAGGGGACGCCACAGATACGCAGTATTTT.

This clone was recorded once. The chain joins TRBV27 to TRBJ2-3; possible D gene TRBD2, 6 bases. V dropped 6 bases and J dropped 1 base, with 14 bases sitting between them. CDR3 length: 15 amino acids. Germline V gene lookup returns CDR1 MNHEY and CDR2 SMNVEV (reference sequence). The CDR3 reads CASSLLASGTDTQYF. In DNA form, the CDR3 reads TGTGCCAGCAGCTTGCTAGCGAGCGGCACAGATACGCAGTATTTT.

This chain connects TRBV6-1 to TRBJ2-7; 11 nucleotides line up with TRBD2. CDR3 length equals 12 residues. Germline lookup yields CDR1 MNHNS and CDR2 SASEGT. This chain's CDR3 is CGASGGTGEQYF. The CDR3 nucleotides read TGTGGAGCTAGCGGGGGGACGGGGGAGCAGTACTTC.

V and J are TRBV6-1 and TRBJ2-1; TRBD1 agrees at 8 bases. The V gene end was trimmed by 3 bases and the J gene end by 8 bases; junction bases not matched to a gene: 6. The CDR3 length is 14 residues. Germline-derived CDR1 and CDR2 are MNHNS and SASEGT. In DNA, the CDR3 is TGTGCCAGCAGTGACAGGGGGCGCATCTATGAGCAGTTCTTC. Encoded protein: CASSDRGRIYEQFF.

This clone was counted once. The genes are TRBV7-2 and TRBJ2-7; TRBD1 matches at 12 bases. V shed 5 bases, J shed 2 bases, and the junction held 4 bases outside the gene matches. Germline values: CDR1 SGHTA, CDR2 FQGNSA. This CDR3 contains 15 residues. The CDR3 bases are TGTGCCAGCAGCCAAGGGACAGGGGGCCCCTACGAGCAGTACTTC. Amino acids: CASSQGTGGPYEQYF.

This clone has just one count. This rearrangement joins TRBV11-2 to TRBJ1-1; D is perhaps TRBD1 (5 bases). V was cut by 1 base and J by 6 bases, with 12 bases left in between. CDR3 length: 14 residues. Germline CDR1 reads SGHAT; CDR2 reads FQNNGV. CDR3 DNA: TGTGCCAGCAGCTTAGGGTGGGGGTTCGCTGAAGCTTTCTTT. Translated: CASSLGWGFAEAFF.

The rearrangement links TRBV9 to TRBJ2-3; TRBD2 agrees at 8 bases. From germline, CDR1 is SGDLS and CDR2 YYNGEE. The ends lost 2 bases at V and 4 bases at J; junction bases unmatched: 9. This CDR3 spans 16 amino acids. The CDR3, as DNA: TGTGCCAGCAGCGTGGGGTCCAGCGGGGGATCAGATACGCAGTATTTT. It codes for CASSVGSSGGSDTQYF.

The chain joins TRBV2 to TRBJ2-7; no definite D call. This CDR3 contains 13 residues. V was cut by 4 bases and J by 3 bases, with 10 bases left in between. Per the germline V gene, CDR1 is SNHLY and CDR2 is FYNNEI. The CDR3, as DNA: TGTGCCAGCAGTGTCTTCCAGGACTACGAGCAGTACTTC. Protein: CASSVFQDYEQYF.

The DNA for the CDR3 is TGCGCCAGCAGTGCCCCAGCGACAAGCAATCAGCCCCAGCATTTT. Protein product: CASSAPATSNQPQHF. The chain recombines TRBV10-2 with TRBJ1-5; D unresolved. V lost 4 bases and J lost 1, with 11 bases in between. Germline CDR1 is WSHSY and CDR2 is SAAADI. The CDR3 is 15 amino acids.

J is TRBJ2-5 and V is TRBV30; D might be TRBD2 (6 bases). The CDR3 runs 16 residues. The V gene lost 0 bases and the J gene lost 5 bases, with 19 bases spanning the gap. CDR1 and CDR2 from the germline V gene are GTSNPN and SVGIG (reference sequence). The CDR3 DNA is TGTGCCTGGAGTGTAGACTCGGGCCCGGAGGGGGAGACCCAGTACTTC. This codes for CAWSVDSGPEGETQYF.

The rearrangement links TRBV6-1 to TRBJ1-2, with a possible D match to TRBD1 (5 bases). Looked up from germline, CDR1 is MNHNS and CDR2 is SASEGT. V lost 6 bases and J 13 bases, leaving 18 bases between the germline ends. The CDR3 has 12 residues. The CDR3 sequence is CASRRRDEAGTF. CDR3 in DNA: TGTGCCAGCAGACGAAGGGACGAAGCGGGCACCTTC.

The CDR3 DNA reads as TGTGCCAGCAGCCTCTGGGGCGGAACTGAAGCTTTCTTT. Amino acid sequence: CASSLWGGTEAFF. The chain employs TRBV5-4 and TRBJ1-1, with D possibly being TRBD1 (5 bases). Germline CDR1 SGHNT, CDR2 YYREEE (reference sequence). V was cut by 4 bases and J by 5 bases, with 12 bases left in between. CDR3 length equals 13 residues.

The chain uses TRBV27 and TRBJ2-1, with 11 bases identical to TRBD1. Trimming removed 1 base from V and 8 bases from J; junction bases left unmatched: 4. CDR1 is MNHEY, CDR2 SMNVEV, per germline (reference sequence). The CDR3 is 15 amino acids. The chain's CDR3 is CASSLLWDRGDEQFF. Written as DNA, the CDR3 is TGTGCCAGCAGTTTATTATGGGACAGGGGGGATGAGCAGTTCTTC.

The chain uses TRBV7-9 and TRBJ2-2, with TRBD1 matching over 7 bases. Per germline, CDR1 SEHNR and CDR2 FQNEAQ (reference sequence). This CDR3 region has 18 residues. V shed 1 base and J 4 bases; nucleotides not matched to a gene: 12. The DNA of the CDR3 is TGTGCCAGCAGCTTAGGGGGCTTTCCCGACAGGGTCACCGGGGAGCTGTTTTTT. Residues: CASSLGGFPDRVTGELFF.